A single TCR beta chain is shown here with its context. Antigen specificity is unknown. Other DNA sequences in the sample encode the same CDR3. This sample was included in a study of shared clonotypes between healthy human individuals. Study-wide findings and caveats: Generation of non-shared clonotypes was less probable than generation of clonotypes shared by all four donors. Naive subsets tended to show greater estimated richness than memory subsets.

CD45RO-negative cells were positively selected for CCR7, leaving out terminally differentiated effector memory CD45RA+ cells. Each donor was a Caucasian adult residing in Nashville, Tennessee. Each replicate PCR on the sorted subsets used roughly 190 ng DNA (around 31,000 T cell genomes). Repertoires were generated with immunoSEQ multiplex PCR, while TCRdb's copy carries only in-frame clones and drops some. This table holds about 2,100,000 clones, about 93% found once. Sequenced input: naive CD8+ T cells from PBMCs. The TCR comes from a man younger than 35 in good health. Some clones in this sample may be carry-over from other donors' samples.

Here the CDR3 reads CASSPRGSSYEQYF. Here the CDR3 DNA reads TGTGCCAGCAGTCCCCGGGGATCGTCCTACGAGCAGTACTTC. The chain employs TRBV28 and TRBJ2-7; D is possibly TRBD2 (5 bases). V lost 5 bases and J 1 base, leaving 12 bases between the germline ends. CDR1 and CDR2 from the germline V gene are MDHEN and SYDVKM. The CDR3 runs 14 residues.